This TCR beta chain derives from a study of blood T cell repertoires in COVID-19. The wider study: Samples taken during acute and convalescent COVID-19 were collected in the United States, Italy and Spain. Sample material is recorded as cDNA or gDNA derived from T cells, B-cell-depleted T cells, or PBMCs.

The CDR3 contains 16 residues. CDR1 and CDR2 from the germline V gene are SGHTA and FQGNSA. This clone was observed a single time. The germline gene is not matched at one end of the junction; a read error may be the cause. Original processing notes: Reference gene primer amplification gave estimated nucleated cell counts. TCRdb's copy holds only in-frame clones and misses some; the assay was immunoSEQ multiplex PCR. V, J and clone size are taken as reported in that table, and D and trimming were inferred from the DNA itself. Of around 70,000 clones listed, about 90% were seen once; the top ten hold 6% to 8%.

Sequenced: peripheral blood. The sequence was collected from a human donor in a cohort sampled during active COVID-19. V gene TRBV7-2 combines with J gene TRBJ2-2, with a tentative D call TRBD1 (6 bases). CDR3 sequence (DNA): TGTGCCAGCAGGTTAGGAACAGGGATCAACACCGGGGAGCTGTTTTTT. This encodes CASRLGTGINTGELFF.